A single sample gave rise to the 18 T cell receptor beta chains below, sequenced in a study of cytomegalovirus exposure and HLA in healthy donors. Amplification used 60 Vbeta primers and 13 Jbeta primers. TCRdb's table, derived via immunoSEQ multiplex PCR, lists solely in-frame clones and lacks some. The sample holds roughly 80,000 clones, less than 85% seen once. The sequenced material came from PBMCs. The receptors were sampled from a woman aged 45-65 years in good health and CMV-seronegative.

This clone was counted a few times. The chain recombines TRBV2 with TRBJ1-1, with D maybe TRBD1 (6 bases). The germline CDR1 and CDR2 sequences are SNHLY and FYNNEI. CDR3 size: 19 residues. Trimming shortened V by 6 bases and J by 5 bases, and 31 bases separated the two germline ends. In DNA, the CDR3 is TGTGCCAGCAGGGAACGCACCTGGACAGATGAGGGTCGAGGTACTGAAGCTTTCTTT. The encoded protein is CASRERTWTDEGRGTEAFF.

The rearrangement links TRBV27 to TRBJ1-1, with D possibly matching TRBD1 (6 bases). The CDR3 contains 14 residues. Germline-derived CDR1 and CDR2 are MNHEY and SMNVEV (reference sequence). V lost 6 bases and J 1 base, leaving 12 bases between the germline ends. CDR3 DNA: TGTGCCAGCAGATCGGGACAATGGAACACTGAAGCTTTCTTT. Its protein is CASRSGQWNTEAFF.

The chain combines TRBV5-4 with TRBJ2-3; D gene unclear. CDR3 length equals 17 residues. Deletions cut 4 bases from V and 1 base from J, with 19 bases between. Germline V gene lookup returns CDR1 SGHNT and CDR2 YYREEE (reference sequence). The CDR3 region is CASSPRRLSSGTDTQYF. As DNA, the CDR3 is TGTGCCAGCAGCCCCCGGAGATTATCCTCCGGCACAGATACGCAGTATTTT.

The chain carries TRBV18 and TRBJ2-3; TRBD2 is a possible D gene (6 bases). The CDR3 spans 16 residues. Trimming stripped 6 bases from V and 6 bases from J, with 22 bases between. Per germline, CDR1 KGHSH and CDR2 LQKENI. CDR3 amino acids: CASSPIELARWDTQYF. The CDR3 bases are TGTGCCAGCTCCCCTATAGAACTAGCTCGGTGGGATACGCAGTATTTT. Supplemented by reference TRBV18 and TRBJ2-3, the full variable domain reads NAGVMQNPRHLVRRRGQEARLRCSPMKGHSHVYWYRQLPEEGLKFMVYLQKENIIDESGMPKERFSAEFPKEGPSILRIQQVVRGDSAAYFCASSPIELARWDTQYFGPGTRLTVL.

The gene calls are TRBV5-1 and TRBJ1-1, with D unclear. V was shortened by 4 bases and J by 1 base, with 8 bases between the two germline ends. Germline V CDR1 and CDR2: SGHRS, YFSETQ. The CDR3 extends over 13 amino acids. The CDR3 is CASSLLQNTEAFF. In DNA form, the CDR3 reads TGCGCCAGCAGCCTACTCCAGAACACTGAAGCTTTCTTT.

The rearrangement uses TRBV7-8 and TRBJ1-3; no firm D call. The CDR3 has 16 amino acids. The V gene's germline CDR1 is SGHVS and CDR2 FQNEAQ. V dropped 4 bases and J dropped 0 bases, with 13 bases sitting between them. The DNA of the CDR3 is TGTGCCAGCAGCTCAAATGTTCCAGGCTCTGGAAACACCATATATTTT. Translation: CASSSNVPGSGNTIYF.

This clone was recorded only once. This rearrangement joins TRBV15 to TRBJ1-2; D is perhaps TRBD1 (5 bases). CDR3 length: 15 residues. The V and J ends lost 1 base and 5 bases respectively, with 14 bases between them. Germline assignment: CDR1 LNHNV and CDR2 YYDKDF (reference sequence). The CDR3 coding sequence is TGTGCCACCAGCAGAGGTGGTGGGGCTTGGTATGGCTACACCTTC. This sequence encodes CATSRGGGAWYGYTF. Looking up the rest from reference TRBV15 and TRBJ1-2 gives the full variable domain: DAMVIQNPRYQVTQFGKPVTLSCSQTLNHNVMYWYQQKSSQAPKLLFHYYDKDFNNEADTPDNFQSRRPNTSFCFLDIRSPGLGDTAMYLCATSRGGGAWYGYTFGSGTRLTVV.

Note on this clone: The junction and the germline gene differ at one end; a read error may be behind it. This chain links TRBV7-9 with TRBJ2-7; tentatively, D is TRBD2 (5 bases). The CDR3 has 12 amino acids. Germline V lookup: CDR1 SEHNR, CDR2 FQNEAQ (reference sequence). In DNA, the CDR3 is TGTTCCAGCAGCTTAGGGAGCTACGAGCAGTACTTC. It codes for CSSSLGSYEQYF.

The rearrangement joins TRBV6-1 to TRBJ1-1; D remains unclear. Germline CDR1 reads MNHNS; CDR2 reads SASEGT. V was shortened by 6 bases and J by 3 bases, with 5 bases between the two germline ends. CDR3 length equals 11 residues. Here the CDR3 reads CASRRDTEAFF. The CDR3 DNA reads TGTGCCAGCAGACGAGACACTGAAGCTTTCTTT.

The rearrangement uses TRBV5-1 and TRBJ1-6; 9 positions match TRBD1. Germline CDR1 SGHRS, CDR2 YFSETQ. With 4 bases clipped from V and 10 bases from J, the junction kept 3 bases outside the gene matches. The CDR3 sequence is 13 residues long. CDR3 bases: TGCGCCAGCAGCCCGGACAGGGGATCACCCCTCCACTTT. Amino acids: CASSPDRGSPLHF.

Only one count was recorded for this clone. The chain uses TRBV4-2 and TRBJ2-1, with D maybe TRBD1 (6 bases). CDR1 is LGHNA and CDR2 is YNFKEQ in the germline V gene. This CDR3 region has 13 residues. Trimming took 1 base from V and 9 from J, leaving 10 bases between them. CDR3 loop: CASSQVPGVEQFF. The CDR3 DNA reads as TGTGCCAGCAGCCAAGTCCCAGGGGTTGAGCAGTTCTTC.

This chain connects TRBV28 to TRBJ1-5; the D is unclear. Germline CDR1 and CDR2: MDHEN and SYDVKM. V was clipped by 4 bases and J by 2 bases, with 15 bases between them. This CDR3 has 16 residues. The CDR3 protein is CASSSAGGIGNQPQHF. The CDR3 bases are TGTGCCAGCAGTTCGGCAGGAGGGATTGGCAATCAGCCCCAGCATTTT.

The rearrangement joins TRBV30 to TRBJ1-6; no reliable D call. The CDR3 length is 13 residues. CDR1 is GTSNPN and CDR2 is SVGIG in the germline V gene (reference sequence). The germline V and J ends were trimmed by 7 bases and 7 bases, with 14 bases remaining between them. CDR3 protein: CASSRDRNSPLHF. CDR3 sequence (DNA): TGTGCCTCCTCCCGGGATCGCAATTCACCCCTCCACTTT.

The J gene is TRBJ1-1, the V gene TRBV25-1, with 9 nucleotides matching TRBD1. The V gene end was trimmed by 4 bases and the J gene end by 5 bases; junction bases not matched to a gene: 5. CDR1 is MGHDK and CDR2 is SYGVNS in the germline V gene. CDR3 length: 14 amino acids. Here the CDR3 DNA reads TGTGCCAGCAGTGGCAGGACAGGGGAAACTGAAGCTTTCTTT. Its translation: CASSGRTGETEAFF.

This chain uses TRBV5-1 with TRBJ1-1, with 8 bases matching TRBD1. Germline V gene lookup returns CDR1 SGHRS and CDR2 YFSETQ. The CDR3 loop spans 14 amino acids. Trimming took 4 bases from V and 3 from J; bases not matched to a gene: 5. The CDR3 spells CASSLRGQDTEAFF. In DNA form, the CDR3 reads TGCGCCAGCAGCCTCAGGGGGCAGGACACTGAAGCTTTCTTT.

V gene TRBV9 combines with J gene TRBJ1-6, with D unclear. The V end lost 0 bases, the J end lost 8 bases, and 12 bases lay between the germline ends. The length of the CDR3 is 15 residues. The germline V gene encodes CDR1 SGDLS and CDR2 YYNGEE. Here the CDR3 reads CASSVGRVVDSPLHF. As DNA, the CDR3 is TGTGCCAGCAGCGTAGGGAGGGTAGTTGATTCACCCCTCCACTTT.

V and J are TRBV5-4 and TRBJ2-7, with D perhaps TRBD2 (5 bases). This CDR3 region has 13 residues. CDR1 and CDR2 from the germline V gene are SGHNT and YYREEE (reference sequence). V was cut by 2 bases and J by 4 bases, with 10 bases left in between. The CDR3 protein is CASSFGETYEQYF. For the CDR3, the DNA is TGTGCCAGCAGCTTTGGGGAGACGTACGAGCAGTACTTC.

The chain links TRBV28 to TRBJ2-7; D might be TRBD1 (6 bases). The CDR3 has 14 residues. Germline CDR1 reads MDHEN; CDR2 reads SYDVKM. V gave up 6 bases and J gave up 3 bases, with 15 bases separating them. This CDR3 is CASSPLTGDYEQYF. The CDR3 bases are TGTGCCAGCAGCCCGTTGACAGGTGACTACGAGCAGTACTTC.